This T cell receptor (beta chain) was recovered during a study of shared clonotypes between healthy human individuals. CD4+ cell separation produced CD45RA+ naive and CD45RA-negative memory subsets. Clones were read by immunoSEQ multiplex PCR, and TCRdb kept only the in-frame ones, dropping some. Of about 2.3 million clones in the sample, approximately 95% were seen once. The TCR originated in a man aged 18 to 29 in good health. Some clones in this sample may be carry-over from other donors' samples. What was sequenced was naive CD4+ T cells from PBMCs. Subset denoted: CD45RA+ positively selected.

CDR3 in DNA: TGTGCCAGCAGTTTCGCCCGCGGTCAAGAGACCCAGTACTTC. Protein product: CASSFARGQETQYF. The rearrangement uses TRBV28 and TRBJ2-5; D is ambiguous. V shed 3 bases and J shed 2 bases, with 10 bases lying between them. This CDR3 comprises 14 residues. Germline CDR1 reads MDHEN; CDR2 reads SYDVKM.